The 23 T cell receptor beta chains listed next were all sequenced from one sample in a study of blood T cell repertoires in COVID-19. TCRdb's copy holds only in-frame clones and misses some; the assay was immunoSEQ multiplex PCR. In the table there are fewer than 400,000 clones, approximately 81% of which are singletons. Sequencing used PBMCs or T cells enriched from blood (not recorded which). The receptors stem from a woman in her twenties or thirties who had been exposed to COVID-19.

The chain links TRBV29-1 to TRBJ1-1, with TRBD1 identical over 8 bases. V dropped 4 bases and J dropped 6; count of bases not matched to a gene: 13. Per germline, CDR1 SQVTM and CDR2 ANQGSEA. The CDR3 is made up of 15 amino acids. DNA for the CDR3: TGCAGCGTTGGAAAACCTCAGGGGGCTGGCCCTGAAGCTTTCTTT. Amino acids: CSVGKPQGAGPEAFF.

V usage is TRBV25-1 and J usage is TRBJ1-1; D gene ambiguous. The CDR3 consists of 13 residues. Germline CDR1 MGHDK, CDR2 SYGVNS. Trimming stripped 1 base from V and 10 bases from J, with 13 bases between. DNA for the CDR3: TGTGCCAGCAGTGAATTAGGAGGGTTGGGAGCTTTCTTT. Translated: CASSELGGLGAFF.

This clone turned up a few times. The chain combines TRBV15 with TRBJ1-2, with D perhaps matching TRBD1 (6 bases). The germline V gene encodes CDR1 LNHNV and CDR2 YYDKDF (reference sequence). This CDR3 has 16 residues. Trimming shortened V by 0 bases and J by 4 bases, and 15 bases separated the two germline ends. CDR3 nucleotide sequence: TGTGCCACCAGCAGAGATCGGGGCAGGGGTGTCTATGGCTACACCTTC. It translates to CATSRDRGRGVYGYTF.

The CDR3 DNA reads as TGTGCCAGCAGCTTCGGACTAGGTTACAATGAGCAGTTCTTC. It encodes CASSFGLGYNEQFF. V and J are TRBV7-2 and TRBJ2-1; 7 nucleotides align to TRBD2. The CDR3 is 14 residues long. Germline V gives CDR1 SGHTA, CDR2 FQGNSA. The V gene end was trimmed by 3 bases and the J gene end by 4 bases; junction bases not matched to a gene: 3.

The rearrangement links TRBV5-4 to TRBJ2-7, with 7 nucleotides matching TRBD2. With 3 bases clipped from V and 5 bases from J, the junction kept 23 bases outside the gene matches. From germline, CDR1 is SGHNT and CDR2 YYREEE (reference sequence). The CDR3 sequence is 19 residues long. DNA for the CDR3: TGTGCCAGCAGCTCCACCATTCAGGGCGGGAGCTGGATAGACGACGAGCAGTACTTC. Its translation is CASSSTIQGGSWIDDEQYF.

This clone has a single count. This chain links TRBV6-5 with TRBJ1-6; TRBD1 might be the D (6 bases). Per the germline V gene, CDR1 is MNHEY and CDR2 is SVGAGI. The CDR3 contains 13 residues. V lost 8 bases to trimming and J lost 7 bases, with 12 bases between them. The CDR3 sequence: CASGEGVNSPLHF. The CDR3, as DNA: TGTGCCAGCGGGGAGGGGGTGAATTCACCCCTCCACTTT.

This rearrangement joins TRBV4-2 to TRBJ2-1, with D hard to call. Trimming took 2 bases from V and 6 from J, leaving 8 bases between them. CDR3 length equals 13 residues. Per germline, CDR1 LGHNA and CDR2 YNFKEQ. The CDR3 DNA reads as TGTGCCAGCAGCCAACTAGTCAGCAATGAGCAGTTCTTC. It yields the protein CASSQLVSNEQFF.

The V gene is TRBV15, the J gene TRBJ2-3; 11 bases line up with TRBD2. CDR1 is LNHNV and CDR2 is YYDKDF in the germline V gene (reference sequence). V shed 5 bases and J 4 bases; nucleotides not matched to a gene: 8. The CDR3 is made up of 16 amino acids. The CDR3 nucleotides are TGTGCCACCAGCCGTTTAGCGGGGGGGCCCCCAGATACGCAGTATTTT. Amino acid sequence: CATSRLAGGPPDTQYF.

The rearrangement links TRBV4-2 to TRBJ1-1; D unclear. The germline V gene encodes CDR1 LGHNA and CDR2 YNFKEQ. The CDR3 runs to 14 residues. V was clipped by 4 bases and J by 6 bases, with 15 bases between them. The CDR3 sequence is CASSRSIGVAEAFF. DNA for the CDR3: TGTGCCAGCAGCCGCTCCATCGGAGTCGCTGAAGCTTTCTTT.

The genes are TRBV7-9 and TRBJ1-3; D gene uncertain. This CDR3 has 15 amino acids. Per germline, CDR1 SEHNR and CDR2 FQNEAQ (reference sequence). V gave up 5 bases and J gave up 4 bases, with 15 bases separating them. The CDR3 here is CASSAWATFGNTIYF. CDR3 DNA: TGTGCCAGCAGCGCATGGGCCACATTCGGAAACACCATATATTTT.

The chain recombines TRBV30 with TRBJ2-3; 8 positions match TRBD2. The CDR3 has 14 residues. V trimming: 4 bases; J trimming: 2 bases; junction bases outside the gene matches: 5. Per the germline V gene, CDR1 is GTSNPN and CDR2 is SVGIG (reference sequence). CDR3 in DNA: TGTGCCTGGACGCTAGCGGGTATCACAGATACGCAGTATTTT. Protein sequence: CAWTLAGITDTQYF. The whole variable domain, filled in from reference TRBV30 and TRBJ2-3, reads SQTIHQWPATLVQPVGSPLSLECTVEGTSNPNLYWYRQAAGRGLQLLFYSVGIGQISSEVPQNLSASRPQDRQFILSSKKLLLSDSGFYLCAWTLAGITDTQYFGPGTRLTVL.

The genes are TRBV13 and TRBJ2-7; unclear D gene. Trimming pared 5 bases from V and 4 bases from J, leaving 12 bases between. Germline CDR1 reads PRHDT; CDR2 reads FYEKMQ (reference sequence). This CDR3 contains 13 residues. In DNA, the CDR3 is TGTGCCAGCAGCCCTCCCGAGGAGTACGAGCAGTACTTC. As protein: CASSPPEEYEQYF.

The CDR3: CASSYRLADYNEQFF. CDR3 nucleotide sequence: TGTGCCAGCAGCTATCGACTAGCGGATTACAATGAGCAGTTCTTC. The chain employs TRBV11-3 and TRBJ2-1; 9 nucleotides match TRBD2. This CDR3 is built from 15 residues. Trimming took 4 bases from V and 4 from J; bases not matched to a gene: 5. CDR1 is SGHNT, CDR2 YENEEA, per germline.

This rearrangement joins TRBV5-1 to TRBJ2-1, with 9 bases identical to TRBD2. This CDR3 is built from 17 residues. Germline values: CDR1 SGHRS, CDR2 YFSETQ. V was pared by 3 bases and J by 4 bases, with 11 bases of the junction left unmatched. As DNA, the CDR3 is TGCGCCAGCAGCTACGGGATAGCGGGAGCCACTTACAATGAGCAGTTCTTC. Translating gives CASSYGIAGATYNEQFF. Full variable domain (remainder filled in from reference TRBV5-1 and TRBJ2-1): KAGVTQTPRYLIKTRGQQVTLSCSPISGHRSVSWYQQTPGQGLQFLFEYFSETQRNKGNFPGRFSGRQFSNSRSEMNVSTLELGDSALYLCASSYGIAGATYNEQFFGPGTRLTVL.

The CDR3 is CASSLDPQVLLYEQFF. The CDR3 region has the DNA TGTGCCAGCAGCTTAGACCCACAGGTACTCCTCTATGAGCAGTTCTTC. The chain joins TRBV7-2 to TRBJ2-1; possibly TRBD1 for D (5 bases). Germline lookup yields CDR1 SGHTA and CDR2 FQGNSA. V lost 1 base to trimming and J lost 8 bases, with 18 bases between them. The CDR3 is 16 amino acids.

V gene TRBV28 combines with J gene TRBJ1-1, with D possibly TRBD1 on 5 matching bases. The V gene's germline CDR1 is MDHEN and CDR2 SYDVKM. Trimming removed 7 bases from V and 5 bases from J, with 11 bases in between. CDR3 length: 12 residues. CDR3 in amino acids: CASTAQGTEAFF. CDR3 sequence (DNA): TGTGCCAGCACCGCGCAGGGTACTGAAGCTTTCTTT. Combining the CDR3 with reference TRBV28 and TRBJ1-1 gives the whole variable domain DVKVTQSSRYLVKRTGEKVFLECVQDMDHENMFWYRQDPGLGLRLIYFSYDVKMKEKGDIPEGYSVSREKKERFSLILESASTNQTSMYLCASTAQGTEAFFGQGTRLTVV.

The chain is built from TRBV5-1 and TRBJ1-2, with 10 bases that match TRBD1. The CDR3 length is 15 residues. Germline loops: CDR1 SGHRS, CDR2 YFSETQ. V lost 3 bases to trimming and J lost 7 bases; unmatched junction nucleotides: 9. The CDR3 loop reads CASSSPGQGYAGYTF. In nucleotides, the CDR3 is TGCGCCAGCAGCTCCCCGGGACAGGGGTACGCTGGCTACACCTTC.

The rearrangement links TRBV6-5 to TRBJ2-7; D gene uncertain. Per germline, CDR1 MNHEY and CDR2 SVGAGI. V lost 0 bases and J 5 bases, leaving 11 bases between the germline ends. The CDR3 has 14 residues. The CDR3 bases are TGTGCCAGCAGTTACTCCTCTGATGCGAACGAGCAGTACTTC. Translation: CASSYSSDANEQYF.

The J gene is TRBJ1-3, the V gene TRBV7-2; D is unclear. Trimming left V 5 bases short and J 0 bases short, with 11 bases between. The CDR3 runs 15 residues. Germline CDR1 SGHTA, CDR2 FQGNSA. The CDR3 region has the DNA TGTGCCAGCAGCCCTCAACGGGTCTCTGGAAACACCATATATTTT. Its protein product is CASSPQRVSGNTIYF.

V and J are TRBV5-1 and TRBJ2-2; D ambiguous. Germline V gene lookup returns CDR1 SGHRS and CDR2 YFSETQ. V was clipped by 5 bases and J by 0 bases, with 11 bases between them. This CDR3 is built from 15 residues. This chain's CDR3 is CASRPLAANTGELFF. The DNA of the CDR3 is TGCGCCAGCAGACCGCTTGCGGCGAACACCGGGGAGCTGTTTTTT.

The V and J genes are TRBV9 and TRBJ2-3; D perhaps matches TRBD2 (6 bases). The V end was cut by 4 bases, the J end by 4 bases, with 19 bases between. Looked up from germline, CDR1 is SGDLS and CDR2 is YYNGEE. This CDR3 region has 16 residues. The chain's CDR3 is CASSPRPTSLADTQYF. The CDR3 DNA follows: TGTGCCAGCAGCCCCCGGCCGACTAGTTTAGCAGATACGCAGTATTTT. The complete variable domain, with remaining parts taken from reference TRBV9 and TRBJ2-3, reads DSGVTQTPKHLITATGQRVTLRCSPRSGDLSVYWYQQSLDQGLQFLIQYYNGEERAKGNILERFSAQQFPDLHSELNLSSLELGDSALYFCASSPRPTSLADTQYFGPGTRLTVL.

This clone was recorded once. CDR3: CASSPPTRSRADTQYF. CDR3 DNA sequence: TGTGCCAGCTCACCACCAACGCGGTCGCGCGCAGATACGCAGTATTTT. The rearrangement joins TRBV18 to TRBJ2-3; D uncertain. The germline V gene has CDR1 KGHSH and CDR2 LQKENI. V lost 0 bases to trimming and J lost 4 bases, with 14 bases between them. The CDR3 sequence is 16 residues long.

The chain couples TRBV25-1 to TRBJ2-3; 11 bases are a match to TRBD2. V shed 5 bases and J 2 bases; nucleotides not matched to a gene: 3. The CDR3 is made up of 15 amino acids. Germline CDR1 is MGHDK and CDR2 is SYGVNS. For the CDR3, the DNA is TGTGCCAGCAGTAAACTAGCGGGGGTCACAGATACGCAGTATTTT. This gives the protein CASSKLAGVTDTQYF.